The 26 T cell receptor beta chains below come from one sample, sequenced in a study of shared clonotypes between healthy human individuals. Method: immunoSEQ multiplex PCR; TCRdb's copy keeps in-frame clones and lacks some. The sample lists approximately 2,000,000 clones, just under 95% occurring once. CD45RO-negative, CCR7-selected cells formed the naive CD8 fraction, which excluded terminally differentiated effector memory CD45RA+ cells. Sequencing was done on a sample of naive CD8+ T cells from PBMCs. These receptors all stem from a man in his late teens or twenties in good health. Some clones in this sample may be carry-over from other donors' samples.

The table lists this clone with a count of one. The rearrangement links TRBV27 to TRBJ2-3; the D gene is possibly TRBD1 (6 bases). The CDR3 has 15 amino acids. Germline CDR1 is MNHEY and CDR2 is SMNVEV (reference sequence). The V end lost 2 bases, the J end lost 3 bases, and 12 bases lay between the germline ends. For the CDR3, the DNA is TGTGCCAGCAGTTTAGGGGGACACCCTACAGATACGCAGTATTTT. Protein: CASSLGGHPTDTQYF.

As for this clone: Additional DNA sequences in this sample encode the identical CDR3. This CDR3 reads CASSTHYNEQFF. The CDR3 DNA reads as TGTGCCAGTAGTACACACTACAATGAGCAGTTCTTC. V gene TRBV19 combines with J gene TRBJ2-1; D is undetermined. Trimming left V 4 bases short and J 3 bases short, with 4 bases between. Germline V CDR1 and CDR2: LNHDA, SQIVND (reference sequence). The CDR3 totals 12 residues.

J is TRBJ1-1 and V is TRBV6-4; 7 bases map to TRBD1. The CDR3 extends over 13 amino acids. The J segment lost 3 bases and the V segment lost 2 bases, leaving 0 bases of the junction unmatched. Germline V gives CDR1 MRHNA, CDR2 SNTAGT. The CDR3 reads CASSDRGHTEAFF. The DNA of the CDR3 is TGTGCCAGCAGTGACAGGGGGCACACTGAAGCTTTCTTT.

J is TRBJ2-3 and V is TRBV7-9, with a weak D call TRBD2 (5 bases). Germline V gene sequence: CDR1 SEHNR, CDR2 FQNEAQ (reference sequence). This CDR3 is built from 15 residues. V was shortened by 3 bases and J by 0 bases, with 10 bases between the two germline ends. The CDR3 DNA is TGTGCCAGCAGCTTTGAGGGCGGGAGCACAGATACGCAGTATTTT. It specifies CASSFEGGSTDTQYF.

The chain is built from TRBV7-9 and TRBJ2-1; TRBD2 is a possible D gene (5 bases). CDR1 and CDR2 (germline): SEHNR, FQNEAQ (reference sequence). Trimming took off 2 bases at V and 7 bases at J, with 6 bases between the two ends. The CDR3 length is 12 residues. The CDR3 DNA sequence: TGTGCCAGCAGCTTAATAGCGAATGAGCAGTTCTTC. This translates into CASSLIANEQFF.

The V call is TRBV7-7, the J call TRBJ2-2; 7 bases agree with TRBD1. V lost 5 bases, J lost 2 bases, and 11 bases stayed unmatched. Per the germline V gene, CDR1 is SSHAT and CDR2 is FNYEAQ (reference sequence). The CDR3 totals 17 residues. The CDR3 region is CASSPARQGPNTGELFF. The DNA for the CDR3 is TGTGCCAGCAGCCCAGCTCGACAGGGACCCAACACCGGGGAGCTGTTTTTT.

This clone occurred a few times. V gene TRBV27 combines with J gene TRBJ1-1; 8 nucleotides line up with TRBD1. The CDR3 totals 14 residues. CDR1 and CDR2 (germline): MNHEY, SMNVEV (reference sequence). V shed 2 bases, J shed 3 bases, and the junction held 2 bases outside the gene matches. The CDR3, as DNA: TGTGCCAGCAGTTTACGACAGGGGTACACTGAAGCTTTCTTT. Its protein is CASSLRQGYTEAFF.

As concerns this clone: Distinct nucleotide sequences in the sample also encode this CDR3. The chain joins TRBV7-9 to TRBJ2-1, with a tentative D call TRBD2 (5 bases). Germline lookup yields CDR1 SEHNR and CDR2 FQNEAQ (reference sequence). CDR3 length equals 15 residues. Trimming took off 2 bases at V and 0 bases at J, with 8 bases between the two ends. CDR3 in DNA: TGTGCCAGCAGCTTAACGGGGAGCTCCTACAATGAGCAGTTCTTC. Protein product: CASSLTGSSYNEQFF.

The CDR3 sequence: CASSLPVNPTSVGNEQFF. The CDR3 coding sequence is TGCGCCAGCAGCTTACCCGTAAACCCTACTAGCGTAGGCAATGAGCAGTTCTTC. The chain links TRBV5-1 to TRBJ2-1; 7 positions match TRBD2. The V and J ends lost 2 bases and 6 bases, in that order; junction bases with no gene match: 17. This CDR3 has 18 residues. The germline CDR1 and CDR2 sequences are SGHRS and YFSETQ. The full variable domain, rest sourced from reference TRBV5-1 and TRBJ2-1, is KAGVTQTPRYLIKTRGQQVTLSCSPISGHRSVSWYQQTPGQGLQFLFEYFSETQRNKGNFPGRFSGRQFSNSRSEMNVSTLELGDSALYLCASSLPVNPTSVGNEQFFGPGTRLTVL.

The chain combines TRBV6-6 with TRBJ2-3, with D possibly being TRBD2 (7 bases). The CDR3 contains 15 residues. Germline values: CDR1 MNHNY, CDR2 SVGAGI (reference sequence). The germline V and J ends were trimmed by 6 bases and 3 bases, with 16 bases remaining between them. In DNA, the CDR3 is TGTGCCAGCAGCTCACGGGGGGCGGGGACAGATACGCAGTATTTT. This codes for CASSSRGAGTDTQYF.

This clone was recorded once. The V gene is TRBV5-1, the J gene TRBJ1-1; 7 bases map to TRBD1. The germline gives CDR1 SGHRS, CDR2 YFSETQ. The length of the CDR3 is 15 residues. With V trimmed by 2 bases and J by 2 bases, 6 bases remained unmatched. DNA for the CDR3: TGCGCCAGCAGCTTTCACAGGGGTGGAAACACTGAAGCTTTCTTT. Translated, it gives CASSFHRGGNTEAFF.

The V and J genes are TRBV7-9 and TRBJ2-3, with D tentatively TRBD2 (5 bases). The CDR3 runs to 15 residues. V dropped 5 bases and J dropped 6 bases, with 18 bases sitting between them. Per germline, CDR1 SEHNR and CDR2 FQNEAQ (reference sequence). CDR3 nucleotides: TGTGCCAGCAGCCCGTCGGTGAGGGAACGGGATACGCAGTATTTT. Translation gives CASSPSVRERDTQYF.

The CDR3 spells CASSEWGDREAFF. The CDR3 DNA sequence: TGTGCCAGCAGCGAGTGGGGCGACAGGGAAGCTTTCTTT. This chain connects TRBV28 to TRBJ1-1; TRBD1 might be the D (6 bases). The CDR3 has 13 residues. The V and J ends lost 6 bases and 8 bases respectively, with 16 bases between them. The germline V gene has CDR1 MDHEN and CDR2 SYDVKM.

V usage is TRBV4-3 and J usage is TRBJ2-7; TRBD2 matches 15 bases. CDR1 and CDR2 from the germline V gene are LGHNA and YSLEER. With 1 base clipped from V and 5 bases from J, the junction kept 6 bases outside the gene matches. The CDR3 runs 17 residues. The CDR3 coding sequence is TGCGCCAGCAGCCAAGGGACTAGCGGGAGGGCCGTCCACGAGCAGTACTTC. Protein sequence: CASSQGTSGRAVHEQYF.

The rearrangement links TRBV4-1 to TRBJ2-3; maybe TRBD2 (7 bases). V was trimmed by 0 bases and J by 8 bases, leaving 21 bases between them. Germline V gene data show CDR1 as MGHRA and CDR2 as YSYEKL. The CDR3 has 17 amino acids. This CDR3 reads CASSQDQGGRVVATQYF. CDR3 nucleotide sequence: TGCGCCAGCAGCCAAGATCAAGGGGGGAGGGTCGTAGCTACGCAGTATTTT.

Comment on this clone: Different DNA sequences within this sample yield the same CDR3. The V and J genes are TRBV6-5 and TRBJ1-1, with TRBD1 identical over 8 bases. From germline, CDR1 is MNHEY and CDR2 SVGAGI. CDR3 length: 14 residues. V shed 6 bases and J 6 bases; nucleotides not matched to a gene: 9. The CDR3 bases are TGTGCCAGCAGCCCCGGAACAGGGGGGTCTGAAGCTTTCTTT. Translation: CASSPGTGGSEAFF.

This chain links TRBV29-1 with TRBJ2-3; 8 bases fit TRBD2. Unmatched junction bases numbered 15, after V lost 4 bases and J lost 0 bases. The CDR3 totals 18 residues. Germline values: CDR1 SQVTM, CDR2 ANQGSEA. CDR3 in DNA: TGCAGCGTTGTTGTACTAGCGGAAGAGGGTACTAGCACAGATACGCAGTATTTT. Its protein is CSVVVLAEEGTSTDTQYF.

This chain uses TRBV13 with TRBJ1-1; possibly TRBD1 for D (6 bases). V lost 6 bases and J lost 5, with 19 bases in between. The CDR3 contains 15 residues. Germline CDR1 and CDR2: PRHDT and FYEKMQ (reference sequence). CDR3 residues: CASSQRAGQRTEAFF. As DNA, the CDR3 is TGTGCCAGCAGTCAAAGGGCAGGACAGCGGACTGAAGCTTTCTTT.

This chain links TRBV6-1 with TRBJ2-5, with TRBD2 matching 7 bases. The CDR3 extends over 15 amino acids. The ends lost 3 bases at V and 2 bases at J; junction bases unmatched: 6. Germline V lookup: CDR1 MNHNS, CDR2 SASEGT. CDR3 bases: TGTGCCAGCAGTGAGTTCTGGGGGGGACAAGAGACCCAGTACTTC. It translates to CASSEFWGGQETQYF.

This rearrangement joins TRBV7-9 to TRBJ1-1; no firm D call. The CDR3 sequence is 13 residues long. CDR1 SEHNR and CDR2 FQNEAQ come from the germline V gene (reference sequence). V was cut by 1 base and J by 2 bases, with 5 bases left in between. CDR3 residues: CASSLEDNTEAFF. The CDR3 bases are TGTGCCAGCAGCTTAGAGGACAACACTGAAGCTTTCTTT.

The gene calls are TRBV2 and TRBJ2-1, with 7 bases matching TRBD1. V was pared by 8 bases and J by 1 base, with 5 bases of the junction left unmatched. This CDR3 has 14 amino acids. Germline V CDR1 and CDR2: SNHLY, FYNNEI. CDR3 DNA: TGTGCCAGCCTCGACAGGGCTTCCTACAATGAGCAGTTCTTC. It specifies CASLDRASYNEQFF. The variable domain in full, completed from reference TRBV2 and TRBJ2-1, reads EPEVTQTPSHQVTQMGQEVILRCVPISNHLYFYWYRQILGQKVEFLVSFYNNEISEKSEIFDDQFSVERPDGSNFTLKIRSTKLEDSAMYFCASLDRASYNEQFFGPGTRLTVL.

The chain couples TRBV9 to TRBJ1-3, with D unclear. This CDR3 is built from 13 residues. The germline CDR1 and CDR2 sequences are SGDLS and YYNGEE. Trimming pared 3 bases from V and 1 base from J, leaving 5 bases between. CDR3 loop: CASSGTSGNTIYF. The CDR3, as DNA: TGTGCCAGCAGCGGGACTTCTGGAAACACCATATATTTT. Full variable domain (outside the CDR3, taken from reference TRBV9 and TRBJ1-3): DSGVTQTPKHLITATGQRVTLRCSPRSGDLSVYWYQQSLDQGLQFLIQYYNGEERAKGNILERFSAQQFPDLHSELNLSSLELGDSALYFCASSGTSGNTIYFGEGSWLTVV.

J is TRBJ2-2 and V is TRBV28; either TRBD1 or TRBD2 may fit D (5 bases each). Looked up from germline, CDR1 is MDHEN and CDR2 is SYDVKM. CDR3 length equals 14 residues. Deletions cut 5 bases from V and 7 bases from J, with 14 bases between. CDR3 in amino acids: CASSRDGTVGELFF. The CDR3 nucleotides are TGTGCCAGCAGTCGGGACGGGACGGTCGGGGAGCTGTTTTTT.

The chain joins TRBV9 to TRBJ1-2; D is unclear. CDR3 length equals 16 residues. Germline CDR1 reads SGDLS; CDR2 reads YYNGEE. V was pared by 0 bases and J by 3 bases, with 15 bases between. Here the CDR3 DNA reads TGTGCCAGCAGCGTAGCGGGAGACCTTCTGGACTATGGCTACACCTTC. Translated: CASSVAGDLLDYGYTF.

The gene calls are TRBV11-2 and TRBJ2-7; D unclear. CDR3 length: 14 residues. V lost 2 bases and J lost 0, with 8 bases in between. The germline V gene encodes CDR1 SGHAT and CDR2 FQNNGV. The CDR3, as DNA: TGTGCCAGCAGCTTATTCCTGAGCTCCTACGAGCAGTACTTC. Encoded protein: CASSLFLSSYEQYF.

This chain links TRBV15 with TRBJ2-7; TRBD2 might be the D (6 bases). The germline gives CDR1 LNHNV, CDR2 YYDKDF (reference sequence). This CDR3 contains 17 residues. Between the trimmed V and J ends, which lost 0 bases and 5 bases, there was a span of 20 bases. Here the CDR3 reads CATSRDPRLEGAHEQYF. The CDR3 region has the DNA TGTGCCACCAGCAGAGATCCCCGGTTGGAGGGTGCCCACGAGCAGTACTTC.